Listed below are T cell receptor beta chains from one sample, sequenced in a study of cytomegalovirus exposure and HLA in healthy donors. Data came from immunoSEQ multiplex PCR; TCRdb stores just in-frame clones and leaves some out. Here the sample table reports approximately 30,000 clones. Sample: PBMCs. These receptors all come from a woman in her thirties or forties in good health and CMV-seropositive. The CDR3 runs from the conserved cysteine through the conserved F or W. A D gene is named only where the DNA matches it firmly.

d_call: TRBD1
j_call: TRBJ1-5
v_call: TRBV5-1
cdr3_aa: CASSQGTGVNQPQHF
cdr3_nt: TGCGCCAGCAGCCAGGGGACAGGGGTCAATCAGCCCCAGCATTTT

d_call: -
j_call: TRBJ2-2
v_call: TRBV5-1
cdr3_aa: CASSSYLRGESGELFF
cdr3_nt: TGCGCCAGCAGCTCGTACCTCAGGGGAGAGAGCGGGGAGCTGTTTTTT

d_call: -
j_call: TRBJ2-7
v_call: TRBV18
cdr3_aa: CASSTRKGAEQYF
cdr3_nt: TGTGCCAGCTCAACCCGCAAGGGAGCCGAGCAGTACTTC

d_call: -
j_call: TRBJ1-5
v_call: TRBV19
cdr3_aa: CASSGRMGTSNQPQHF
cdr3_nt: TGTGCCAGTAGTGGTAGGATGGGGACATCTAATCAGCCCCAGCATTTT

d_call: TRBD1
j_call: TRBJ1-3
v_call: TRBV28
cdr3_aa: CASSFGTAGNTIYF
cdr3_nt: TGTGCCAGCAGTTTTGGGACAGCCGGAAACACCATATATTTT

d_call: -
j_call: TRBJ1-5
v_call: TRBV19
cdr3_aa: CASLVSVLQPQHF
cdr3_nt: TGTGCGAGCCTGGTATCCGTATTGCAGCCCCAGCATTTT

d_call: TRBD2
j_call: TRBJ2-7
v_call: TRBV7-9
cdr3_aa: CASSSGAGGLAYEQYF
cdr3_nt: TGTGCCAGCAGCTCGGGGGCCGGAGGACTAGCTTACGAGCAGTACTTC

d_call: -
j_call: TRBJ1-1
v_call: TRBV28
cdr3_aa: CASSLAGGYTEAFF
cdr3_nt: TGTGCCAGCAGTTTAGCGGGGGGGTACACTGAAGCTTTCTTT

d_call: TRBD2
j_call: TRBJ2-7
v_call: TRBV28
cdr3_aa: CASSPWTSRSYEQYF
cdr3_nt: TGTGCCAGCAGCCCATGGACTAGCCGCTCCTACGAGCAGTACTTC

d_call: TRBD2
j_call: TRBJ2-7
v_call: TRBV6-5
cdr3_aa: CASSYTGGDYEQYF
cdr3_nt: TGTGCCAGCAGTTACACGGGGGGGGACTACGAGCAGTACTTC

d_call: -
j_call: TRBJ1-2
v_call: TRBV6-1
cdr3_aa: CASSVEDSNYGYTF
cdr3_nt: TGTGCCAGCAGTGTAGAGGACAGTAACTATGGCTACACCTTC

d_call: TRBD2
j_call: TRBJ2-1
v_call: TRBV11-1
cdr3_aa: CASSQPRAGGSYNEQFF
cdr3_nt: TGTGCCAGCAGCCAACCCCGTGCGGGAGGCTCCTACAATGAGCAGTTCTTC

d_call: TRBD2
j_call: TRBJ2-5
v_call: TRBV6-5
cdr3_aa: CASSAERLAEETQYF
cdr3_nt: TGTGCCAGCAGTGCCGAGAGACTAGCGGAAGAGACCCAGTACTTC

d_call: TRBD1
j_call: TRBJ2-5
v_call: TRBV4-1
cdr3_aa: CASSQDSTGVNQETQYF
cdr3_nt: TGCGCCAGCAGCCAAGATTCGACAGGGGTCAACCAAGAGACCCAGTACTTC

d_call: TRBD1
j_call: TRBJ2-7
v_call: TRBV6-6
cdr3_aa: CASSYRQTGRRYEQYF
cdr3_nt: TGTGCCAGCAGTTACCGTCAGACAGGGCGCAGATACGAGCAGTACTTC

d_call: -
j_call: TRBJ1-3
v_call: TRBV11-2
cdr3_aa: CASSGRRFTGNTIYF
cdr3_nt: TGTGCCAGCAGCGGGCGTCGATTTACTGGAAACACCATATATTTT

d_call: TRBD1
j_call: TRBJ1-2
v_call: TRBV9
cdr3_aa: CASSTGGDYGYTF
cdr3_nt: TGTGCCAGCAGCACAGGGGGTGACTATGGCTACACCTTC

d_call: TRBD1
j_call: TRBJ2-7
v_call: TRBV30
cdr3_aa: CASSYRGQDYEQYF
cdr3_nt: TGTGCCTCCTCTTACCGGGGACAGGACTACGAGCAGTACTTC

d_call: -
j_call: TRBJ2-7
v_call: TRBV20-1
cdr3_aa: CSARPGNEQYF
cdr3_nt: TGCAGTGCCAGGCCGGGGAACGAGCAGTACTTC

d_call: TRBD1
j_call: TRBJ1-6
v_call: TRBV18
cdr3_aa: CASSPTRQGESPLHF
cdr3_nt: TGTGCCAGCTCACCCACCCGACAGGGTGAGTCACCCCTCCACTTT

d_call: TRBD1
j_call: TRBJ2-4
v_call: TRBV5-1
cdr3_aa: CASSLDPARDRGTKNIQYF
cdr3_nt: TGCGCCAGCAGCTTGGATCCCGCACGGGACAGGGGGACCAAAAACATTCAGTACTTC

d_call: -
j_call: TRBJ2-1
v_call: TRBV10-3
cdr3_aa: CAISGSLGAGHNEQFF
cdr3_nt: TGTGCCATCAGTGGGTCCCTTGGGGCGGGGCACAATGAGCAGTTCTTC

d_call: TRBD2
j_call: TRBJ2-3
v_call: TRBV11-3
cdr3_aa: CASSLDSGVTGDTQYF
cdr3_nt: TGTGCCAGCAGCTTAGATAGCGGGGTAACAGGGGATACGCAGTATTTT

d_call: TRBD2
j_call: TRBJ2-7
v_call: TRBV5-1
cdr3_aa: CASSLVAGSNEQYF
cdr3_nt: TGCGCCAGCAGCTTGGTAGCGGGATCTAACGAGCAGTACTTC

d_call: TRBD2
j_call: TRBJ2-7
v_call: TRBV5-6
cdr3_aa: CASSFGEGAYEQYF
cdr3_nt: TGTGCCAGCAGCTTTGGGGAGGGAGCCTACGAGCAGTACTTC

d_call: -
j_call: TRBJ2-3
v_call: TRBV28
cdr3_aa: CASSLLRFGTDTQYF
cdr3_nt: TGTGCCAGCAGTTTACTCAGGTTTGGCACAGATACGCAGTATTTT

d_call: -
j_call: TRBJ1-5
v_call: TRBV29-1
cdr3_aa: CSVRGLGNQPQHF
cdr3_nt: TGCAGCGTCCGCGGGTTGGGGAATCAGCCCCAGCATTTT

d_call: -
j_call: TRBJ1-5
v_call: TRBV28
cdr3_aa: CASGEPTGWGNQPQHF
cdr3_nt: TGTGCCAGCGGAGAGCCCACGGGTTGGGGCAATCAGCCCCAGCATTTT

d_call: TRBD1
j_call: TRBJ2-7
v_call: TRBV2
cdr3_aa: CASRGQERPYEQYF
cdr3_nt: TGTGCCAGCAGAGGACAGGAGCGTCCCTACGAGCAGTACTTC